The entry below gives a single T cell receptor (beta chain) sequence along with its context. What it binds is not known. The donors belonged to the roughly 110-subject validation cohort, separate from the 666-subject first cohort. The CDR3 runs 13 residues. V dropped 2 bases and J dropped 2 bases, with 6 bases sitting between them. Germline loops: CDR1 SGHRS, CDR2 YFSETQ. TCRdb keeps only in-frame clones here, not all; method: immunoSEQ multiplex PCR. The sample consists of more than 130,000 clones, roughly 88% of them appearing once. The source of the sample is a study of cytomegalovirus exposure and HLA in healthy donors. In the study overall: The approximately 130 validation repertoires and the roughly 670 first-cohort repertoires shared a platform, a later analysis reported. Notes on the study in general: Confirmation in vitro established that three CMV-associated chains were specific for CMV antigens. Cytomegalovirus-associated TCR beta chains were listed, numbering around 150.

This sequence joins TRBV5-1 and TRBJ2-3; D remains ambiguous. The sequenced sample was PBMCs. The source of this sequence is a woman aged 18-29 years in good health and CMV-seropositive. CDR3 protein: CASSFQNTDTQYF. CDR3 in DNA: TGCGCCAGCAGCTTCCAAAACACAGATACGCAGTATTTT.